Presented here are 2 T cell receptor beta chains from one specimen sequenced in a study of blood T cell repertoires in COVID-19. Using immunoSEQ multiplex PCR, the repertoire was profiled, and TCRdb retains in-frame clones only, with some absent. This sample carries approximately 260,000 clones, approximately 88% of them seen once, and the ten largest clones take around 1.2%. Sequenced: PBMCs or T cells enriched from blood (not recorded which). Receptors were obtained from a woman aged 40 to 50 with acute COVID-19.

Regarding this clone: Other DNA sequences in this specimen translate into the identical CDR3. The rearrangement uses TRBV7-6 and TRBJ2-1; the D gene is possibly TRBD1 (6 bases). The CDR3 consists of 13 residues. Looked up from germline, CDR1 is SGHVS and CDR2 is FNYEAQ. The germline V and J ends were trimmed by 5 bases and 4 bases, with 9 bases remaining between them. The CDR3 coding sequence is TGTGCCAGCAGCCTGGGACAATACAATGAGCAGTTCTTC. This sequence encodes CASSLGQYNEQFF.

The J gene is TRBJ1-1, the V gene TRBV5-4, with TRBD1 as a possible D gene (5 bases). The CDR3 sequence is 15 residues long. Germline loops: CDR1 SGHNT, CDR2 YYREEE (reference sequence). V was pared by 2 bases and J by 1 base, with 12 bases between. CDR3 residues: CASSFFDSRNTEAFF. The CDR3 DNA is TGTGCCAGCAGCTTCTTTGACAGCCGGAACACTGAAGCTTTCTTT.